The 10 T cell receptor beta chains below were found in one sample sequenced in a study of metastatic and nonmetastatic thyroid tumors. From the PCR reads, TCRdb re-called clones with MiXCR. Here the sample spans around 6,000 clones, approximately 16% being singletons. None of the patients had undergone any treatment ahead of thyroid surgery. Sequenced: tumor tissue. All receptors come from a male donor with papillary thyroid cancer or a benign thyroid nodule (not recorded which). Some clones in this sample may be carry-over from other donors' samples.

This clone is deemed medium-sized. The rearrangement links TRBV7-9 to TRBJ2-7, with 7 bases identical to TRBD1. The V segment lost 4 bases and the J segment 3 bases; nucleotides outside the gene matches: 12. The germline V gene has CDR1 SEHNR and CDR2 FQNEAQ (reference sequence). The CDR3 has 16 amino acids. The CDR3 protein is CASSSGQVIGGYEQYF. The CDR3 region has the DNA TGTGCCAGCAGCTCCGGACAGGTAATCGGTGGCTACGAGCAGTACTTC.

This clone was observed many times. V is TRBV4-1 and J is TRBJ2-3; D remains unclear. The CDR3 contains 13 residues. V lost 4 bases, J lost 6 bases, and 11 bases lay in between. Germline V lookup: CDR1 MGHRA, CDR2 YSYEKL. CDR3 nucleotides: TGCGCCAGCAGCCGCTCAAGGGCGGATACGCAGTATTTT. It codes for CASSRSRADTQYF.

Ten or more counts support this clone. This sequence joins TRBV7-9 and TRBJ2-7; D is tentatively TRBD1 or TRBD2 (5 bases each). Between the trimmed V and J ends, which lost 4 bases and 2 bases, there was a span of 12 bases. CDR1 and CDR2 (germline): SEHNR, FQNEAQ (reference sequence). This CDR3 is built from 14 residues. This CDR3 is CASSYRDGTYEQYF. The CDR3 DNA reads as TGTGCCAGCAGCTACCGGGACGGTACCTACGAGCAGTACTTC.

Concerning this clone: The junction departs from the called germline gene at one end, perhaps through a read error. This chain uses TRBV28 with TRBJ2-3, with a weak D call TRBD1 (6 bases). Germline V gives CDR1 MDHEN, CDR2 SYDVKM. CDR3 length equals 15 residues. CDR3 loop: CTISFRGLSTDTQYF. As DNA, the CDR3 is TGCACCATCAGCTTCAGGGGCCTGAGCACAGATACGCAGTATTTT.

This clone counts as medium-sized (0.01 to 0.1%). This chain connects TRBV11-2 to TRBJ1-2, with D perhaps matching TRBD1 (5 bases). V was pared by 1 base and J by 7 bases, with 10 bases between. Germline V gene lookup returns CDR1 SGHAT and CDR2 FQNNGV. The length of the CDR3 is 13 residues. CDR3 in DNA: TGTGCCAGCAGCTTAGGGTCAGGGCTTGGCTACACCTTC. This gives the protein CASSLGSGLGYTF.

In this sample, this clone is medium-sized. The rearrangement links TRBV15 to TRBJ2-7; the match to TRBD1 covers 8 bases. This CDR3 is 14 amino acids long. The germline V gene has CDR1 LNHNV and CDR2 YYDKDF (reference sequence). Trimming took 4 bases from V and 2 from J; bases not matched to a gene: 4. The DNA for the CDR3 is TGTGCCACCAGCAAAGACAGGGGACCCTACGAGCAGTACTTC. It is translated as CATSKDRGPYEQYF. Full variable domain (remainder filled in from reference TRBV15 and TRBJ2-7): DAMVIQNPRYQVTQFGKPVTLSCSQTLNHNVMYWYQQKSSQAPKLLFHYYDKDFNNEADTPDNFQSRRPNTSFCFLDIRSPGLGDTAMYLCATSKDRGPYEQYFGPGTRLTVT.

Judged by abundance, this clone is medium-sized. This chain uses TRBV6-1 with TRBJ2-7; 7 bases align to TRBD1. The CDR3 has 13 residues. V lost 7 bases to trimming and J lost 3 bases; unmatched junction nucleotides: 6. The germline gives CDR1 MNHNS, CDR2 SASEGT. The CDR3 protein is CASNRGGGYEQYF. CDR3 nucleotides: TGTGCCAGCAACAGAGGGGGCGGCTACGAGCAGTACTTC.

This clone counts as medium-sized (0.01 to 0.1%). This chain joins TRBV6-1 and TRBJ1-1, with TRBD1 matching over 8 bases. Germline V gene data show CDR1 as MNHNS and CDR2 as SASEGT. The V and J ends lost 5 bases and 1 base, in that order; junction bases with no gene match: 3. CDR3 length equals 14 residues. CDR3 sequence reads: CASSKGQGNTEAFF. In nucleotides, the CDR3 is TGTGCCAGCAGTAAAGGACAGGGGAACACTGAAGCTTTCTTT.

In the case of this clone: Germline and junction disagree at one end, which may indicate a read error. The chain is built from TRBV10-1 and TRBJ2-4, with 8 bases matching TRBD1. CDR1 WNHNN and CDR2 SYGVQD come from the germline V gene (reference sequence). The CDR3 is made up of 14 amino acids. CDR3 protein: CASSEDRVKNVQYF. The CDR3 DNA sequence: TGTGCCAGCAGTGAGGACAGGGTGAAAAACGTTCAGTACTTC.

Judged by abundance, this clone is medium-sized. The chain links TRBV20-1 to TRBJ2-7; D is uncertain. Germline V gives CDR1 DFQATT, CDR2 SNEGSKA (reference sequence). The V gene lost 2 bases and the J gene lost 3 bases, with 14 bases spanning the gap. The CDR3 length is 14 residues. CDR3 loop: CSARNVRPIYEQYF. The CDR3 DNA follows: TGCAGTGCTAGAAACGTCAGACCAATCTACGAGCAGTACTTC.